What follows are 11 T cell receptor beta chains derived from one specimen sequenced in a study of metastatic and nonmetastatic thyroid tumors. TCRdb re-called clones via MiXCR from the PCR reads. This sample carries 5,000 or so clones, 30% of them seen once, and the ten largest clones take roughly 20%. None of the patients had undergone any treatment ahead of thyroid surgery. Specimen: adjacent normal tissue. These receptors all stem from a female donor with papillary thyroid cancer or a benign thyroid nodule (not recorded which). Some clones in this sample may be carry-over from other donors' samples.

This clone showed up just a few times. The CDR3 sequence: CASVGDSSGANVLTF. The CDR3 DNA sequence: TGTGCCAGTGTGGGAGACTCCTCTGGGGCCAACGTCCTGACTTTC. The chain links TRBV6-1 to TRBJ2-6; D may be TRBD2 (5 bases). Trimming took off 9 bases at V and 0 bases at J, with 12 bases between the two ends. The CDR3 has 15 amino acids. Germline assignment: CDR1 MNHNS and CDR2 SASEGT.

The V and J genes are TRBV3-1 and TRBJ2-1; D uncertain. The germline V gene has CDR1 LGHDT and CDR2 YNNKEL (reference sequence). The CDR3 has 15 amino acids. The V end was cut by 0 bases, the J end by 3 bases, with 9 bases between. The CDR3 sequence is CASSQERTLYNEQFF. DNA for the CDR3: TGTGCCAGCAGCCAAGAGAGGACGCTCTACAATGAGCAGTTCTTC.

V and J are TRBV5-1 and TRBJ2-2; 14 bases are a match to TRBD2. CDR1 is SGHRS and CDR2 is YFSETQ in the germline V gene. V shed 4 bases, J shed 7 bases, and the junction held 6 bases outside the gene matches. The CDR3 sequence is 16 residues long. In nucleotides, the CDR3 is TGCGCCAGCAGCAGGGAGGGACTAGCGGGAGTCGGGGAGCTGTTTTTT. It encodes CASSREGLAGVGELFF. The full variable domain, rest sourced from reference TRBV5-1 and TRBJ2-2, is KAGVTQTPRYLIKTRGQQVTLSCSPISGHRSVSWYQQTPGQGLQFLFEYFSETQRNKGNFPGRFSGRQFSNSRSEMNVSTLELGDSALYLCASSREGLAGVGELFFGEGSRLTVL.

For this clone: Likely a read error: the CDR3 ends without its conserved phenylalanine or tryptophan. The DNA is left out, because the CDR3 cannot be placed on it with certainty; the CDR3 is given as TCRdb lists it. V is TRBV20-1 and J is TRBJ2-7; no check of the table's D call, TRBD2, against the DNA was made. Including both end residues, the CDR3 is 14 amino acids long. The germline gives CDR1 DFQATT, CDR2 SNEGSKA (reference sequence). Here the CDR3 reads CSAGGLARTYEQSI.

A note on this clone: As the CDR3 is not closed by the conserved phenylalanine or tryptophan, this likely results from a read error. It is unclear where the CDR3 begins or ends on the DNA, so no DNA is shown, and the CDR3 is as TCRdb lists it. The V call is TRBV2, the J call TRBJ2-7; the tabulated D call, TRBD1, remains unverified against the DNA. The CDR3 is made up of 12 amino acids, end residues included. The germline V gene encodes CDR1 SNHLY and CDR2 FYNNEI. This CDR3 reads CASSEGVGRQNN.

CDR3 region: CASSSADRTYEQYF. CDR3 coding DNA: TGTGCCAGCAGCTCTGCGGACAGGACCTACGAGCAGTACTTC. The chain is built from TRBV7-9 and TRBJ2-7, with 7 nucleotides matching TRBD1. J lost 2 bases, V lost 4 bases, and 5 bases had no gene match. The CDR3 is 14 amino acids. Germline V lookup: CDR1 SEHNR, CDR2 FQNEAQ (reference sequence).

There are a few counts of this clone. The V gene is TRBV2, the J gene TRBJ2-7; maybe TRBD2 (5 bases). The V and J ends lost 4 bases and 5 bases respectively, with 12 bases between them. The CDR3 totals 13 residues. In germline, CDR1 is SNHLY, CDR2 FYNNEI. The CDR3: CASSGRTEDEQYF. The CDR3, as DNA: TGTGCCAGCAGTGGAAGGACGGAGGACGAGCAGTACTTC.

The chain couples TRBV6-2 or TRBV6-3 to TRBJ1-6, with TRBD1 as a possible D gene (5 bases). CDR1 MNHEY and CDR2 SVGEGT come from the germline V gene. With 2 bases removed from V and 10 bases from J, the gap between germline ends came to 15 bases. The CDR3 spans 15 residues. The DNA of the CDR3 is TGTGCCAGCAGTTACAAACCGGGACTGATATCACCCCTCCACTTT. As protein: CASSYKPGLISPLHF.

In its sample, this clone ranks as large. The J gene is TRBJ2-3, the V gene TRBV12-3 or TRBV12-4, with 7 bases aligning to TRBD1. With 3 bases clipped from V and 5 bases from J, the junction kept 5 bases outside the gene matches. The CDR3 runs 14 residues. The CDR3 region is CASSFVRGRDTQYF. DNA for the CDR3: TGTGCCAGCAGTTTCGTTAGGGGGCGAGATACGCAGTATTTT.

This clone has more than one count but fewer than ten. The chain carries TRBV25-1 and TRBJ2-1; 9 bases fit TRBD2. The length of the CDR3 is 14 residues. The junction had 0 bases not matched to a gene; V was cut back by 3 bases and J by 3 bases. The germline V gene encodes CDR1 MGHDK and CDR2 SYGVNS. DNA of the CDR3: TGTGCCAGCAGTGAGCGGGAGGGCTACAATGAGCAGTTCTTC. Residues: CASSEREGYNEQFF.

The V gene is TRBV11-2, the J gene TRBJ2-7; 8 bases match TRBD1. The CDR3 length is 16 residues. The V gene end was trimmed by 0 bases and the J gene end by 2 bases; junction bases not matched to a gene: 6. Germline loops: CDR1 SGHAT, CDR2 FQNNGV. Here the CDR3 reads CASSLDSGQGTYEQYF. The DNA for the CDR3 is TGTGCCAGCAGCTTAGACTCCGGACAGGGCACCTACGAGCAGTACTTC.